Shown below are 8 T cell receptor beta chains from a single sample sequenced in a study of T cell clonotyping in hematopoietic cell transplantation. Libraries were prepared by immunoSEQ multiplex PCR; TCRdb keeps only in-frame clonotypes and omits some of them. The sample includes about 13,000 clones, approximately 92% of them seen just once. This sample comprised PBMCs, obtained 100 days after allogeneic stem cell transplant. The receptors come from a female patient aged 50-59 years who had an allogeneic stem cell transplant from an unrelated donor, so the T cells may come from the graft donor. Some clones in this sample may be carry-over from other donors' samples.

This chain joins TRBV6-1 and TRBJ1-5, with TRBD1 identical over 9 bases. This CDR3 region has 17 residues. V lost 4 bases to trimming and J lost 2 bases; unmatched junction nucleotides: 9. The germline gives CDR1 MNHNS, CDR2 SASEGT. CDR3 amino acids: CASSGRGQGEGNQPQHF. In nucleotides, the CDR3 is TGTGCCAGCAGTGGGAGGGGACAGGGAGAAGGCAATCAGCCCCAGCATTTT.

V and J are TRBV19 and TRBJ1-2; TRBD1 is a possible D gene (6 bases). The germline gives CDR1 LNHDA, CDR2 SQIVND (reference sequence). Trimming took off 5 bases at V and 7 bases at J, with 17 bases between the two ends. This CDR3 has 14 amino acids. The CDR3, as DNA: TGTGCCAGTAGTTCACAGGGCGGTAGCTGTGGCTACACCTTC. Translating gives CASSSQGGSCGYTF.

V is TRBV2 and J is TRBJ2-3, with D unresolved. V was clipped by 2 bases and J by 2 bases, with 11 bases between them. Germline CDR1 is SNHLY and CDR2 is FYNNEI. The CDR3 has 15 amino acids. The CDR3 DNA reads TGTGCCAGCAGTGAACTTGGCGGACCCACAGATACGCAGTATTTT. It is translated as CASSELGGPTDTQYF.

This chain links TRBV5-1 with TRBJ2-1; TRBD1 agrees at 9 bases. Germline CDR1 and CDR2: SGHRS and YFSETQ. V shed 4 bases and J 4 bases; nucleotides not matched to a gene: 6. The CDR3 runs to 15 residues. In DNA, the CDR3 is TGCGCCAGCAGCCCCGGACAGGGGATTTACAATGAGCAGTTCTTC. As protein: CASSPGQGIYNEQFF.

This clone showed up just once. The rearrangement joins TRBV28 to TRBJ1-5; no firm D call. The CDR3 length is 15 residues. V dropped 6 bases and J dropped 1 base, with 13 bases sitting between them. Per germline, CDR1 MDHEN and CDR2 SYDVKM. The CDR3 sequence is CASRVAGRSNQPQHF. CDR3 nucleotides: TGTGCCAGCAGAGTTGCCGGGAGGAGCAATCAGCCCCAGCATTTT.

The CDR3 sequence: CASSPFDMNTEAFF. CDR3 nucleotides: TGTGCCAGCAGTCCCTTTGATATGAACACTGAAGCTTTCTTT. The chain employs TRBV27 and TRBJ1-1; D not certain. With 5 bases removed from V and 0 bases from J, the gap between germline ends came to 10 bases. Looked up from germline, CDR1 is MNHEY and CDR2 is SMNVEV (reference sequence). The CDR3 is 14 amino acids.

V and J are TRBV7-2 and TRBJ1-1; no definite D call. V lost 0 bases to trimming and J lost 4 bases, with 9 bases between them. The CDR3 consists of 14 residues. The germline gives CDR1 SGHTA, CDR2 FQGNSA. The CDR3 nucleotides read TGTGCCAGCAGCTTAGCGCGCCCGGGCACTGAAGCTTTCTTT. It codes for CASSLARPGTEAFF.

The rearrangement joins TRBV28 to TRBJ1-5, with D perhaps matching TRBD1 (5 bases). The CDR3 totals 15 residues. CDR1 and CDR2 from the germline V gene are MDHEN and SYDVKM. The V gene lost 3 bases and the J gene lost 3 bases, with 12 bases spanning the gap. This chain's CDR3 is CASSLTGAYNQPQHF. The CDR3 DNA reads as TGTGCCAGCAGTTTGACTGGGGCCTACAATCAGCCCCAGCATTTT.